These T cell receptor beta chains were read from a single sample in a study of T cells in Graves' hyperthyroidism and ophthalmopathy. TCRdb analysed the multiplex PCR reads with MiXCR anew, one entry per CDR3 protein. This sample yields 350,000 or so distinct CDR3 sequences, of which about a sixth are seen a single time; approximately 30% belongs to the top ten. Material: blood. These receptor sequences come from a woman in her twenties or thirties with Graves' hyperthyroidism that later progressed to Graves' ophthalmopathy. Each CDR3 is given with its conserved first and last residue. D genes are given only for firm matches. The size entry is marked missing in some rows and otherwise reads once, few, many or a size class.

V gene	D gene	clone size	J gene	CDR3 length	CDR3 protein	CDR3 DNA
TRBV18	.	few	TRBJ1-2	17	CASSPYAVRGQNYGYTF	TGTGCCAGCTCACCATACGCTGTCCGGGGGCAAAACTATGGCTACACCTTC
TRBV6-1	.	many	TRBJ2-2	14	CASNSQGGLGELFF	TGTGCCAGCAATAGTCAGGGTGGACTAGGGGAGCTGTTTTTT
TRBV6-1	TRBD1	few	TRBJ1-2	17	CASSISGTGGFFYGYTF	TGTGCCAGCAGTATATCCGGGACAGGGGGCTTCTTCTATGGCTACACCTTC
TRBV5-6	.	many	TRBJ1-4	15	CASSFQGGLSVKLFF	TGTGCCAGCAGCTTTCAGGGAGGTCTAAGCGTGAAACTGTTTTTT
TRBV27	TRBD2	many	TRBJ2-2	16	CASSFLTTGGTGELFF	TGTGCCAGCAGTTTTCTAACGACGGGGGGGACCGGGGAGCTGTTTTTT
TRBV7-2	.	many	TRBJ2-3	14	CASSWGLNTDTQYF	TGTGCCAGCAGCTGGGGACTGAACACAGATACGCAGTATTTT
TRBV28	TRBD1	many	TRBJ1-2	15	CASSISTGGNYGYTF	TGTGCCAGCAGTATCTCGACAGGGGGAAACTATGGCTACACCTTC
TRBV6-1	TRBD1	many	TRBJ1-4	16	CASSELIGDRDEKLFF	TGTGCCAGCAGTGAACTGATAGGGGACAGGGATGAAAAACTGTTTTTT
TRBV6-1	.	.	TRBJ1-5	17	CASSLFTTDLSNQPQHF	TGTGCCAGCAGTCTTTTCACCACAGACCTAAGCAATCAGCCCCAGCATTTT
TRBV11-1	.	many	TRBJ2-1	17	CASSFGGKKLALGEQFF	TGTGCCAGCAGCTTTGGGGGCAAGAAACTAGCGTTGGGTGAGCAGTTCTTC
TRBV6-2/TRBV6-3	.	many	TRBJ2-7	14	CASSYREGAYEQYF	TGTGCCAGCAGTTACAGGGAAGGGGCCTACGAGCAGTACTTC
TRBV3-1	TRBD2	many	TRBJ2-1	17	CASSLTSGGPSYNEQFF	TGTGCCAGCAGCCTGACTAGCGGGGGTCCCTCCTACAATGAGCAGTTCTTC
TRBV2	.	.	TRBJ2-7	13	CASFDSRTYEQYF	TGTGCCAGCTTCGACAGTCGTACCTACGAGCAGTACTTC
TRBV20-1	TRBD1	few	TRBJ2-7	13	CSAWTGASYEQYF	TGCAGTGCGTGGACAGGCGCCTCCTACGAGCAGTACTTC
TRBV27	.	many	TRBJ2-3	16	CASSQITGYGTDTQYF	TGTGCCAGCAGTCAGATAACAGGGTATGGCACAGATACGCAGTATTTT
TRBV9	TRBD1	.	TRBJ2-2	15	CASSDPGTGSGELFF	TGTGCCAGCAGCGACCCCGGGACAGGGTCCGGGGAGCTGTTTTTT
TRBV2	TRBD1	many	TRBJ1-4	15	CASLGQGATNEKLFF	TGTGCCAGCCTCGGACAGGGGGCAACTAATGAAAAACTGTTTTTT
TRBV28	.	many	TRBJ1-1	13	CASSRGLNTEAFF	TGTGCCAGCAGCAGAGGATTGAACACTGAAGCTTTCTTT
TRBV19	.	few	TRBJ2-7	16	CASSSKDSLERREQYF	TGTGCCAGTAGTTCGAAGGACAGTTTAGAGAGGCGCGAGCAGTACTTC
TRBV29-1	TRBD1	few	TRBJ1-4	17	CSVSKRQRQGAGEKLFF	TGCAGCGTTAGTAAGCGCCAGAGGCAGGGGGCTGGTGAAAAACTGTTTTTT
TRBV6-1	.	many	TRBJ2-5	15	CASSDFPGAWETQYF	TGTGCCAGCAGTGACTTTCCGGGGGCATGGGAGACCCAGTACTTC
TRBV18	.	.	TRBJ2-7	15	CASSPAIGVVFEQYF	TGTGCCAGCTCACCAGCCATTGGAGTCGTGTTCGAGCAGTACTTC
TRBV7-9	.	many	TRBJ2-2	16	CATSTTGQRLTGELFF	TGTGCCACCAGCACGACTGGACAGCGACTAACCGGGGAGCTGTTTTTT
TRBV9	.	few	TRBJ1-4	17	CASSVGPGERGGEKLFF	TGTGCCAGCAGCGTAGGCCCAGGGGAGCGAGGTGGGGAAAAACTGTTTTTT
TRBV28	.	many	TRBJ1-1	14	CASKLGTYGTEAFF	TGTGCCAGCAAACTAGGGACATACGGCACTGAAGCTTTCTTT
TRBV27	.	many	TRBJ2-7	12	CASSSHSYEQYF	TGTGCCAGCAGTTCCCACTCCTACGAGCAGTACTTC
TRBV18	.	few	TRBJ2-2	15	CASSPPTGRTGELFF	TGTGCCAGCTCACCACCGACAGGCCGTACCGGGGAGCTGTTTTTT
TRBV29-1	.	.	TRBJ1-2	16	CSVDLYRAEGGYGYTF	TGCAGCGTTGACTTGTACAGGGCCGAGGGAGGCTATGGCTACACCTTC
TRBV12-3/TRBV12-4	.	.	TRBJ2-7	15	CASSAIFRRSYEQYF	TGTGCCAGCAGTGCGATCTTTAGACGCTCCTACGAGCAGTACTTC
TRBV29-1	.	many	TRBJ1-1	12	CSVVRSDTEAFF	TGCAGCGTTGTGAGGTCAGACACTGAAGCTTTCTTT
TRBV18	.	many	TRBJ1-2	17	CASSPSTGRNSYYGYTF	TGTGCCAGCTCACCCTCGACAGGCCGAAACTCCTACTATGGCTACACCTTC
TRBV28	TRBD1	.	TRBJ2-7	15	CASSDGQGWAYEQYF	TGTGCCAGCAGTGACGGACAGGGGTGGGCTTACGAGCAGTACTTC
TRBV2	.	many	TRBJ1-3	16	CASSPDRIASGNTIYF	TGTGCCAGCAGTCCTGATAGGATTGCCTCTGGAAACACCATATATTTT
TRBV6-1	TRBD2	many	TRBJ2-5	18	CASSVMPPGLAGAGTQYF	TGTGCCAGCAGCGTAATGCCGCCGGGACTAGCGGGAGCAGGGACCCAGTACTTC
TRBV10-3	TRBD2	few	TRBJ2-7	13	CAISPGLAGEQYF	TGTGCCATCAGCCCGGGACTAGCGGGGGAGCAGTACTTC
TRBV12-3/TRBV12-4	.	many	TRBJ1-1	14	CASRGGGQNTEAFF	TGTGCCAGCAGGGGGGGGGGACAGAACACTGAAGCTTTCTTT
TRBV4-1	TRBD1	.	TRBJ1-2	15	CASSLLGQGDVGYTF	TGCGCCAGCAGCCTCCTCGGACAGGGGGATGTCGGCTACACCTTC
TRBV13	.	many	TRBJ2-1	15	CASSLGANSYNEQFF	TGTGCCAGCAGCTTAGGCGCTAACTCCTACAATGAGCAGTTCTTC
TRBV3-1	.	many	TRBJ2-1	14	CASSPTEGSNEQFF	TGTGCCAGCAGCCCCACCGAAGGGAGTAATGAGCAGTTCTTC
TRBV12-3/TRBV12-4	.	.	TRBJ1-2	11	CASSRGTGYTF	TGTGCCAGCAGTCGGGGGACAGGCTACACCTTC
TRBV29-1	TRBD1	few	TRBJ2-7	15	CSVEVGQVNSYEQYF	TGCAGCGTTGAAGTCGGACAGGTTAATTCCTACGAGCAGTACTTC
TRBV11-3	TRBD2	many	TRBJ2-1	14	CASSRSGDYNEQFF	TGTGCCAGCAGCCGTAGCGGGGATTACAATGAGCAGTTCTTC
TRBV27	TRBD1	many	TRBJ2-7	15	CASSIGPQGAYEQYF	TGTGCCAGCAGTATAGGCCCCCAGGGGGCCTACGAGCAGTACTTC
TRBV20-1	.	.	TRBJ2-2	13	CSASGGAGGELFF	TGCAGTGCTAGTGGGGGTGCTGGCGGGGAGCTGTTTTTT
TRBV5-1	.	.	TRBJ2-3	14	CASSWRAGTDTQYF	TGCGCCAGCAGCTGGAGGGCCGGCACAGATACGCAGTATTTT
TRBV28	.	many	TRBJ2-1	15	CASSFMSGSSNEQFF	TGTGCCAGCAGTTTTATGAGCGGTTCGAGCAATGAGCAGTTCTTC
TRBV11-2	.	many	TRBJ2-1	16	CASSLVFGGGNNEQFF	TGTGCCAGCAGCTTAGTGTTCGGCGGAGGGAACAATGAGCAGTTCTTC
TRBV6-5	.	.	TRBJ2-3	14	CASSTRPGTDTQYF	TGTGCCAGCAGTACCCGGCCTGGAACAGATACGCAGTATTTT
TRBV15	.	.	TRBJ2-7	13	CATSRDLIYEQYF	TGTGCCACCAGCAGAGATCTGATCTACGAGCAGTACTTC
TRBV6-6	.	many	TRBJ2-7	15	CASSYSATGFLEQYF	TGTGCCAGCAGTTACTCGGCCACAGGGTTCCTCGAGCAGTACTTC
TRBV19	.	many	TRBJ2-7	14	CASSITGSAYEQYF	TGTGCCAGTAGTATAACAGGGTCCGCCTACGAGCAGTACTTC
TRBV9	.	.	TRBJ2-1	15	CASSPFGPTSNEQFF	TGTGCCAGCAGCCCCTTTGGTCCTACCAGCAATGAGCAGTTCTTC